The entry that follows covers one T cell receptor beta chain sequence. Its target is not known. The CDR3 contains 17 residues. Losses at the gene ends were 0 bases for V and 4 bases for J; bases not matched to a gene: 1. CDR1 is SGHTA, CDR2 FQGTGA, per germline. This record comes from a study of cytomegalovirus exposure and HLA in healthy donors. Study conclusions and caveats: HLA allele associations emerged for around 15,000 TCR beta sequences in a later analysis, at 0.05 false discovery rate. A missense DCLRE1C variant was associated with V- and J-gene trimming of TCR beta chains in a later analysis, and an independent cohort replicated the association. Cytomegalovirus status, reportedly, was diagnosed with high specificity and sensitivity by the classifier.

The PCR contained 60 Vbeta and 13 Jbeta primers. This table comes from immunoSEQ multiplex PCR, and its TCRdb copy is limited to in-frame clones, with some not included. The table has under 200,000 clones, around 75% seen once. The rearrangement links TRBV7-3 to TRBJ2-1; 15 bases line up with TRBD2. Sequences were obtained from PBMCs. The TCR comes from a male donor in good health and CMV-seronegative. Written as DNA, the CDR3 is TGTGCCAGCAGCTTAACCGGGACTAGCGGGGGGTACAATGAGCAGTTCTTC. Translating gives CASSLTGTSGGYNEQFF.